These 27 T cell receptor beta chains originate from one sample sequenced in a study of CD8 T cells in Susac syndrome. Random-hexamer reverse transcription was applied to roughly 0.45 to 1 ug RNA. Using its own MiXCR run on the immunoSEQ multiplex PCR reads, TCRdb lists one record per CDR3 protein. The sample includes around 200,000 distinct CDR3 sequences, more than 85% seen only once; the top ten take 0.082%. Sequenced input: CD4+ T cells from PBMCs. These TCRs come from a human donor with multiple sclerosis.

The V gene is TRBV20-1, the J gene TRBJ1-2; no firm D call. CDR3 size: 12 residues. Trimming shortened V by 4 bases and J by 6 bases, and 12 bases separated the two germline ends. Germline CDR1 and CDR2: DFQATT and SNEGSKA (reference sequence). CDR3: CSATTASNGYTF. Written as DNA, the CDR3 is TGCAGTGCTACTACAGCCTCTAATGGCTACACCTTC.

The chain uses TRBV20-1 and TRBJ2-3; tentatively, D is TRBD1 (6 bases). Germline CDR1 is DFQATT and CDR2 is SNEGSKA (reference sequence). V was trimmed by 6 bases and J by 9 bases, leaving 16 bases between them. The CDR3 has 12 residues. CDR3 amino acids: CSASNRVGTQYF. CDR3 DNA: TGCAGTGCCTCCAACAGGGTTGGGACGCAGTATTTT.

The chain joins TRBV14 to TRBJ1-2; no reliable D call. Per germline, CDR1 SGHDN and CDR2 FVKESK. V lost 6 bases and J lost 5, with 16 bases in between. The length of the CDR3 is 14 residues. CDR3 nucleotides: TGTGCCAGCAGTCCAGACGGCGCAGCATATGGCTACACCTTC. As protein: CASSPDGAAYGYTF.

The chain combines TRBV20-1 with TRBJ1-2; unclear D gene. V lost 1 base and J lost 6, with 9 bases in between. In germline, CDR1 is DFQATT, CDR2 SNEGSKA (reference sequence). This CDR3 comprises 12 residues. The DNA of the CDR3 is TGCAGTGCTAGAGGAGGAAAGGATGGCTACACCTTC. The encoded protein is CSARGGKDGYTF.

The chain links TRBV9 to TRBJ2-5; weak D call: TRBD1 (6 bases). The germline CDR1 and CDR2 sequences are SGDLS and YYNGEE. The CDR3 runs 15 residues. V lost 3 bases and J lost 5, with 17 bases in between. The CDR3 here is CASSGGQPPWETQYF. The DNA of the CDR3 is TGTGCCAGCAGCGGGGGACAACCCCCGTGGGAGACCCAGTACTTC.

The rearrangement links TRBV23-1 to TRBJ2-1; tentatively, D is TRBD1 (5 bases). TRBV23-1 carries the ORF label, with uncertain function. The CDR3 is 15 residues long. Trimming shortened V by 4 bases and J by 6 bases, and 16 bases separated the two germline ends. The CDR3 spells CASSPAFKGCNEQFF. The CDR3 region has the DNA TGCGCCAGCAGTCCCGCCTTTAAGGGGTGCAATGAGCAGTTCTTC.

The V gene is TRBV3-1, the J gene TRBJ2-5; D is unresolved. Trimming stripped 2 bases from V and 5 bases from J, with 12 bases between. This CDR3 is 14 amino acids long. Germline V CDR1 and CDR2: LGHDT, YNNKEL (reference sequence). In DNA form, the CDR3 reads TGTGCCAGCAGCCAATCCCGCCGTGGGGAGACCCAGTACTTC. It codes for CASSQSRRGETQYF.

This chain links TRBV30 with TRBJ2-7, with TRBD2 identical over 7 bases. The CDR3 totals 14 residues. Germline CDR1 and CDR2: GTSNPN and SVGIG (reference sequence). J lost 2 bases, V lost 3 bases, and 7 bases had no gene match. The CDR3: CAWSSGEGPYEQYF. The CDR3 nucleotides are TGTGCCTGGAGCTCCGGGGAGGGCCCCTACGAGCAGTACTTC.

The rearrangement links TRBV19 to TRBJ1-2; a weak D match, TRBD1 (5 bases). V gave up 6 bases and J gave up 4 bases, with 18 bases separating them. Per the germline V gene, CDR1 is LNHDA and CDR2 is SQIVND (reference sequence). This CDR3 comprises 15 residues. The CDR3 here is CASSEQRVQGYGYTF. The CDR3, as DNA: TGTGCCAGTAGCGAACAACGGGTGCAGGGCTATGGCTACACCTTC.

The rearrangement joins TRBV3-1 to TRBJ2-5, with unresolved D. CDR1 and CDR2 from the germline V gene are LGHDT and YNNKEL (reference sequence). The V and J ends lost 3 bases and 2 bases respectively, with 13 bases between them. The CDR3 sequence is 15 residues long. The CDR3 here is CASSHPWSWQETQYF. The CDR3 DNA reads TGTGCCAGCAGCCACCCTTGGAGCTGGCAAGAGACCCAGTACTTC.

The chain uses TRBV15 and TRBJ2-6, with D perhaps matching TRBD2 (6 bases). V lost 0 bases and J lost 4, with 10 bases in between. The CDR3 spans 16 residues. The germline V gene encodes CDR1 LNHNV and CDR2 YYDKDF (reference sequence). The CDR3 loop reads CATSRDRRAGANVLTF. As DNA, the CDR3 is TGTGCCACCAGCAGAGATAGGAGGGCCGGGGCCAACGTCCTGACTTTC.

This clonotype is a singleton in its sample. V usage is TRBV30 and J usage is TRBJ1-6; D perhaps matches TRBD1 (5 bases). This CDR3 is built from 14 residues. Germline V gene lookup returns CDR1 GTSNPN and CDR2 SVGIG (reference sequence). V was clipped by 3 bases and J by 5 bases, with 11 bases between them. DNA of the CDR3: TGTGCCTGGAGGCCAGGGAGCCATAATTCACCCCTCCACTTT. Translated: CAWRPGSHNSPLHF. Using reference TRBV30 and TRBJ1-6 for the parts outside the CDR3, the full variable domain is SQTIHQWPATLVQPVGSPLSLECTVEGTSNPNLYWYRQAAGRGLQLLFYSVGIGQISSEVPQNLSASRPQDRQFILSSKKLLLSDSGFYLCAWRPGSHNSPLHFGNGTRLTVT.

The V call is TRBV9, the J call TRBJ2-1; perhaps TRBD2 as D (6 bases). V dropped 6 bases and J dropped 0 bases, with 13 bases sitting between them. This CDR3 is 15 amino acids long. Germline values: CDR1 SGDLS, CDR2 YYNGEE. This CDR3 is CASTVGRGSYNEQFF. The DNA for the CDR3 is TGTGCCAGCACCGTCGGGCGGGGCTCCTACAATGAGCAGTTCTTC.

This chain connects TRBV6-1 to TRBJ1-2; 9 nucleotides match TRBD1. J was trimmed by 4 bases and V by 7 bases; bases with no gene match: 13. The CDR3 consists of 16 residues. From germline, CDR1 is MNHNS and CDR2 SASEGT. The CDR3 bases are TGTGCCAGCACTCCGGGACAGGGAGTGGGAAGCTATGGCTACACCTTC. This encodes CASTPGQGVGSYGYTF.

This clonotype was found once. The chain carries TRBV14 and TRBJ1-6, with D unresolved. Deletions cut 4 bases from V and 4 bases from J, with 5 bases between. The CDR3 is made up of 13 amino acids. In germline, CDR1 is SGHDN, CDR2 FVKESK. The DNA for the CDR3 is TGTGCCAGCAGCCGCGGTTATAATTCACCCCTCCACTTT. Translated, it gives CASSRGYNSPLHF.

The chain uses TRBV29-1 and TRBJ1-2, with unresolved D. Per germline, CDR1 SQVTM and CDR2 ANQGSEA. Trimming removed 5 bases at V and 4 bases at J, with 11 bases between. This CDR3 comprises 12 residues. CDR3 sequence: CSVRDGSYGYTF. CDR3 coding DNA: TGCAGCGTTCGAGACGGCAGCTATGGCTACACCTTC.

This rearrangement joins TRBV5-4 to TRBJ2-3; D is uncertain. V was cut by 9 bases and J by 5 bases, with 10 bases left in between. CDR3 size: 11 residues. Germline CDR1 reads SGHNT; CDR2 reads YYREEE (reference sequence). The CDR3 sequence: CAIFVGDTQYF. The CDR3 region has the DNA TGTGCCATCTTCGTTGGAGATACGCAGTATTTT.

The CDR3 reads CSASRTSGNYGYTF. The CDR3 DNA reads TGCAGTGCTAGTCGGACATCGGGCAACTATGGCTACACCTTC. The V gene is TRBV20-1, the J gene TRBJ1-2; maybe TRBD1 (5 bases). Deletions cut 3 bases from V and 2 bases from J, with 13 bases between. This CDR3 is 14 amino acids long. Germline loops: CDR1 DFQATT, CDR2 SNEGSKA (reference sequence).

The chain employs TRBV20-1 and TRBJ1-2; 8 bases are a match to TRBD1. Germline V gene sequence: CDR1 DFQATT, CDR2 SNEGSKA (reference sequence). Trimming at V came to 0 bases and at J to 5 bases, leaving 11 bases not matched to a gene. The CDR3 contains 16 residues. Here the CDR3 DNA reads TGCAGTGCTAGAGATAGGCAGGGGGCATCCGTATATGGCTACACCTTC. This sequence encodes CSARDRQGASVYGYTF.

In DNA, the CDR3 is TGTGCCACCAAGGACATCGGGAGAAGGGGCTACACCTTC. Residues: CATKDIGRRGYTF. The chain combines TRBV24-1 with TRBJ1-2, with D possibly being TRBD1 (5 bases). The CDR3 runs 13 residues. Trimming took off 8 bases at V and 8 bases at J, with 17 bases between the two ends. Germline CDR1 KGHDR, CDR2 SFDVKD.

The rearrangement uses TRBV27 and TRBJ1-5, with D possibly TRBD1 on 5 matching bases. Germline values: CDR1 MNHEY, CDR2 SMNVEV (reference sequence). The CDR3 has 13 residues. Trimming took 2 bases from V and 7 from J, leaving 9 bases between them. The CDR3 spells CASSLVWDQPQHF. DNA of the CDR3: TGTGCCAGCAGTTTAGTGTGGGACCAGCCCCAGCATTTT.

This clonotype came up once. As DNA, the CDR3 is TGTGCCAGCAGCCATTGGGGACACCAGAACACTGAAGCTTTCTTT. This translates into CASSHWGHQNTEAFF. The rearrangement joins TRBV3-1 to TRBJ1-1; D may be TRBD1 (6 bases). Germline CDR1 is LGHDT and CDR2 is YNNKEL (reference sequence). The CDR3 length is 15 residues. V shed 3 bases and J shed 1 base, with 12 bases lying between them.

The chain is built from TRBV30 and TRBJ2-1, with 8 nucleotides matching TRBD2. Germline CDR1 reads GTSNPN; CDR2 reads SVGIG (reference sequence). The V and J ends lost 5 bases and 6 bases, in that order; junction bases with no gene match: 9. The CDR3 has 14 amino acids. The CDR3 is CAWGAGAHPNEQFF. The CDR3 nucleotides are TGTGCCTGGGGAGCGGGGGCCCACCCCAATGAGCAGTTCTTC.

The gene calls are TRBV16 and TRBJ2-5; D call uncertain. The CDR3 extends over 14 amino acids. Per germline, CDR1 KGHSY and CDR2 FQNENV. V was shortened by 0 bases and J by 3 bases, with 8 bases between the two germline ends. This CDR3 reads CASSQSQGEETQYF. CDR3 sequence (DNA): TGTGCCAGCAGCCAATCGCAAGGCGAAGAGACCCAGTACTTC.

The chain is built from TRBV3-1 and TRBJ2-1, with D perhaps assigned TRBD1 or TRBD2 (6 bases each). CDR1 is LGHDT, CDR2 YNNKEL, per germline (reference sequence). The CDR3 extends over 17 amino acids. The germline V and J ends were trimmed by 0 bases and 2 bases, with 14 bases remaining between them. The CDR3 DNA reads TGTGCCAGCAGCCAAGATGTAAGGGGGGTTACCTACAATGAGCAGTTCTTC. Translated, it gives CASSQDVRGVTYNEQFF.

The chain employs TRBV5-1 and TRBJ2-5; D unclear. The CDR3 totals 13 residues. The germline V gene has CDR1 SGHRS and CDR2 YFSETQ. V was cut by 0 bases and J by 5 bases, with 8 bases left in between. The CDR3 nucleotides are TGCGCCAGCAGCTTGGAATATCGGGAGACCCAGTACTTC. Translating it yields CASSLEYRETQYF.

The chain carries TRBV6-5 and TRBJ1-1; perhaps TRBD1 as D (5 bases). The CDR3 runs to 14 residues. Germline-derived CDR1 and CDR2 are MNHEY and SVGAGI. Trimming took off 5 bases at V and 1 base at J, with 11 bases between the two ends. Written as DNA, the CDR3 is TGTGCCAGCAGTAGGGGACGGCGGAACACTGAAGCTTTCTTT. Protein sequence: CASSRGRRNTEAFF.